A single sample gave rise to the 8 T cell receptor beta chains below, sequenced in a study of long-term antiretroviral therapy in people with HIV. Investigators performed immunoSEQ version v3.0 at survey level. TCRdb's copy holds only in-frame clones and misses some; the assay was immunoSEQ multiplex PCR. The table includes about 28,000 clones, roughly 84% detected once. The sequences come from unsorted PBMCs, collected 2 years after starting antiretroviral therapy. Receptors were obtained from a man between 50 and 59 years old with HIV.

This clone was picked up a small number of times. This chain connects TRBV4-1 to TRBJ2-7; 7 bases fit TRBD1. V shed 4 bases and J 3 bases; nucleotides not matched to a gene: 9. The CDR3 length is 15 residues. The germline V gene encodes CDR1 MGHRA and CDR2 YSYEKL. As DNA, the CDR3 is TGCGCCAGCAGCCTTATCCCGGGACAGAGCTACGAGCAGTACTTC. Translating it yields CASSLIPGQSYEQYF.

The rearrangement links TRBV7-9 to TRBJ2-7, with D unresolved. The CDR3 totals 12 residues. CDR1 SEHNR and CDR2 FQNEAQ come from the germline V gene (reference sequence). V was cut by 2 bases and J by 0 bases, with 2 bases left in between. The CDR3 is CASSLSSYEQYF. CDR3 in DNA: TGTGCCAGCAGCTTATCCTCCTACGAGCAGTACTTC.

The chain carries TRBV4-1 and TRBJ2-2, with D perhaps matching TRBD1 or TRBD2 (5 bases each). The CDR3 is 16 residues long. Per germline, CDR1 MGHRA and CDR2 YSYEKL. The V gene lost 3 bases and the J gene lost 4 bases, with 15 bases spanning the gap. The CDR3 here is CASSQFWGIGTGELFF. In DNA, the CDR3 is TGCGCCAGCAGCCAGTTCTGGGGGATAGGCACCGGGGAGCTGTTTTTT.

This chain uses TRBV9 with TRBJ1-4, with TRBD1 matching over 7 bases. The CDR3 runs to 17 residues. The germline V gene has CDR1 SGDLS and CDR2 YYNGEE. The ends lost 0 bases at V and 2 bases at J; junction bases unmatched: 7. CDR3 nucleotide sequence: TGTGCCAGCAGCGTAGGAGGGGGCGGGTTGACTAATGAAAAACTGTTTTTT. It encodes CASSVGGGGLTNEKLFF.

The rearrangement links TRBV16 to TRBJ1-1, with D perhaps TRBD1 (5 bases). This CDR3 spans 14 amino acids. The ends were cut back, 0 bases at V and 6 bases at J, with 11 bases in the middle. Germline CDR1 KGHSY, CDR2 FQNENV. The CDR3 sequence is CASSQSGRVAEAFF. The DNA of the CDR3 is TGTGCCAGCAGCCAATCGGGCAGGGTGGCTGAAGCTTTCTTT. The complete variable domain, with remaining parts taken from reference TRBV16 and TRBJ1-1, reads GEEVAQTPKHLVRGEGQKAKLYCAPIKGHSYVFWYQQVLKNEFKFLISFQNENVFDETGMPKERFSAKCLPNSPCSLEIQATKLEDSAVYFCASSQSGRVAEAFFGQGTRLTVV.

The CDR3 loop is CAWSGEGYGYTF. Written as DNA, the CDR3 is TGTGCCTGGAGTGGAGAGGGATATGGCTACACCTTC. The V gene is TRBV30, the J gene TRBJ1-2; D call uncertain. The CDR3 consists of 12 residues. CDR1 and CDR2 from the germline V gene are GTSNPN and SVGIG (reference sequence). The V end lost 1 base, the J end lost 5 bases, and 8 bases lay between the germline ends.

The chain recombines TRBV4-3 with TRBJ1-2; no firm D call. Trimming took off 6 bases at V and 3 bases at J, with 5 bases between the two ends. The CDR3 totals 11 residues. Looked up from germline, CDR1 is LGHNA and CDR2 is YSLEER. DNA of the CDR3: TGCGCCAGCAGAGGGTACTATGGCTACACCTTC. It translates to CASRGYYGYTF.

The rearrangement uses TRBV7-9 and TRBJ1-1; D might be TRBD1 (5 bases). Per the germline V gene, CDR1 is SEHNR and CDR2 is FQNEAQ (reference sequence). The V end lost 5 bases, the J end lost 1 base, and 11 bases lay between the germline ends. This CDR3 contains 14 residues. As DNA, the CDR3 is TGTGCCAGCAGCCAGCGGGGGGGGAACACTGAAGCTTTCTTT. This sequence encodes CASSQRGGNTEAFF.